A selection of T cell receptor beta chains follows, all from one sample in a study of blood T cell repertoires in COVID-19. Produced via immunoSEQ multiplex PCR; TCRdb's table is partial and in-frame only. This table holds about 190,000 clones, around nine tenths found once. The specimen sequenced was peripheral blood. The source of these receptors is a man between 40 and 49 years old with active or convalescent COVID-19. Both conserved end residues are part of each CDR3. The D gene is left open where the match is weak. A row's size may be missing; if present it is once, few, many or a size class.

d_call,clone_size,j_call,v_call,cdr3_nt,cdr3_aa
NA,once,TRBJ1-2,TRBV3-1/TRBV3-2,TGTGCCAGCAGCCAAACTTCAGGGAACTATGGCTATACCTTC,CASSQTSGNYGYTF
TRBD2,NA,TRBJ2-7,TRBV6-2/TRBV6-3,TGTGCCAGCAGTTACTCCCGTGGAGCGGGAGCGCAGTACGAGCAGTACTTC,CASSYSRGAGAQYEQYF
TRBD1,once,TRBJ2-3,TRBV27,TGTGCCAGCAGTCACCGGGACAGGGGTTCAGATACGCAGTATTTT,CASSHRDRGSDTQYF
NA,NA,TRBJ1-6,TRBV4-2,TGTGCCAGCAGCCAAGTATCAAAACCAGTCAGTTATAATTCACCCCTCCACTTT,CASSQVSKPVSYNSPLHF
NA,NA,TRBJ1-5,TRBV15,TGTGCCACCAGCATGGTCAGTTATAGCAATCAGCCCCAGCATTTT,CATSMVSYSNQPQHF
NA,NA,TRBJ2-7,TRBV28,TGTGCCAGCAGTTTGGAGGGGCGCGAGCAGTACTTC,CASSLEGREQYF
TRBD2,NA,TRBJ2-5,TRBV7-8,TGTGCCAGCAGCTCAGTACGTAGCGGGGGGGCCGGAGAGACCCAGTACTTC,CASSSVRSGGAGETQYF
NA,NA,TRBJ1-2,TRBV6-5,TGTGCCAGCAGCTGGGGGGGGACTGAGAACTATGGCTACACCTTC,CASSWGGTENYGYTF
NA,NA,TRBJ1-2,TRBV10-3,TGTGCCATCAGTGACCTGGGAGCTAACTATGGCTACACCTTC,CAISDLGANYGYTF
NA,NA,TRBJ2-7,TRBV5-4,TGTGCCAGCAGCCCGTCGTTCGGGGAGATGCAGTACTTC,CASSPSFGEMQYF
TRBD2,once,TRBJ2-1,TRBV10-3,TGTGCCATCAGGGTCCTTAGCGGGGGGGCCCAGAATGAGCAGTTCTTC,CAIRVLSGGAQNEQFF
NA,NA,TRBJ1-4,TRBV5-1,TGCGCCAGCAGCCCCTTAACTGGACAAGAAGAAAAACTGTTTTTT,CASSPLTGQEEKLFF
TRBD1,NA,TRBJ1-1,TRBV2,TGTGCCAGCAGTGCAGAGGAGGGGACAGGTTCAGCTTTCTTT,CASSAEEGTGSAFF
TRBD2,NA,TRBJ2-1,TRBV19,TGTGCCAGTAGTATACCTAGCGGGGGGGCCTTAATCAATGAGCAGTTCTTC,CASSIPSGGALINEQFF
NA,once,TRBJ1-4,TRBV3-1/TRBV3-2,TGTGCCAGCAGCCAACTCGCGGGGGCAACTAATGAAAAACTGTTTTTT,CASSQLAGATNEKLFF
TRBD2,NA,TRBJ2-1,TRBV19,TGTGCCAGTAGTATAGCCGGGACTAGGGTTCCGATTAGCTCCTACAATGAGCAGTTCTTC,CASSIAGTRVPISSYNEQFF
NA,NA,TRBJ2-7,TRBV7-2,TGTGCCAGCAGCACCCGACTAGGGATATCGAGAGAGCAGTACTTC,CASSTRLGISREQYF
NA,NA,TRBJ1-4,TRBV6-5,TGTGCCAGCAGCAGACCGGACAGTGAAAAACTGTTTTTT,CASSRPDSEKLFF
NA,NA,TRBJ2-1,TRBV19,TGTGCCAGTAGTGAAACCTGGAGGGTTGAGGAGCAGTTCTTC,CASSETWRVEEQFF
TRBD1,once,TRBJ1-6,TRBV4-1,TGCGCCAGCAGCCAAGGGACAGGGAATAATTCACCCCTCCACTTT,CASSQGTGNNSPLHF
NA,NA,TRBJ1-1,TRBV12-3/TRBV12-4,TGTGCCAGCAGTCTACTCTCCTATGAAGCTTTCTTT,CASSLLSYEAFF
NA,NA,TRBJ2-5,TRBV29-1,TGCAGCGTTGAAATAGGGGAAGAGACCCAGTACTTC,CSVEIGEETQYF
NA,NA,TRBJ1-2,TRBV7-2,TGTGCCAGCAGCCCTAGCGGTCAGGTCGGGGGCTACACCTTC,CASSPSGQVGGYTF
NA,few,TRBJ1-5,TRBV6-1,TGTGCCAGCAGTGGACTTATACCGGGGAATGGGGAGCCCCAGCATTTT,CASSGLIPGNGEPQHF
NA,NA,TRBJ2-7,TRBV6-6,TGTGCCAGCACTCAGGGGGGCAGGGGGACCTACGAGCAGTACTTC,CASTQGGRGTYEQYF
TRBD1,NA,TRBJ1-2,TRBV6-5,TGTGCCAGCGCCAGACAGGGCTTGTATGTCGGCTACACCTTC,CASARQGLYVGYTF
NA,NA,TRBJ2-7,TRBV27,TGTGCCAGCAGTTTCTCTTCTGGCGGGGTCATGGAGCAGTACTTC,CASSFSSGGVMEQYF
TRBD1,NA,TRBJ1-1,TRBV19,TGTGCCAGTAGTACCAGACAGGGGGGCACTGAAGCTTTCTTT,CASSTRQGGTEAFF
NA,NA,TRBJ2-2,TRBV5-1,TGCGCCAGCACCTCCGGGACTAGACAGGGGGCGAACACCGGGGAGCTGTTTTTT,CASTSGTRQGANTGELFF
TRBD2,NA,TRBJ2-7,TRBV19,TGTGCCAGTAGTCTTAGCGGGGGACGAAGGGAGCAGTACTTC,CASSLSGGRREQYF
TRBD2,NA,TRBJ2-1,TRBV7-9,TGTGCCAGCAGCCCTGGGACTAGCGGGGGGTTACGCAATGAGCAGTTCTTC,CASSPGTSGGLRNEQFF
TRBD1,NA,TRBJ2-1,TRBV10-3,TGTGCCATCAGTGAGTCGAGAGGTACAGCAGGGGGACGTAGAGAGGAGTTCTTC,CAISESRGTAGGRREEFF
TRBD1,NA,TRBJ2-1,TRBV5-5,TGTGCCAGCAGCTTAACCGGACAGGGGGCCGGTGAGCAGTTCTTC,CASSLTGQGAGEQFF
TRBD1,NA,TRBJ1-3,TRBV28,TGTGCCAGCAGTTTAACGGGACAGCGTAGAAACACCATATATTTT,CASSLTGQRRNTIYF
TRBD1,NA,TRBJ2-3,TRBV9,TGTGCCAGCACCGAAGGGGGCGGCACAGATACGCAGTATTTT,CASTEGGGTDTQYF
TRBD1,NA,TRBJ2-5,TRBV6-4,TGTGCCAGCAGTCCCCTGGACAGGGGGCAAGAGACCCAGTACTTC,CASSPLDRGQETQYF
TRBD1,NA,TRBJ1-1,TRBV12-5,TGTGCTAGTGGGATCGGGACAGAGAACACTGAAGCTTTCTTT,CASGIGTENTEAFF
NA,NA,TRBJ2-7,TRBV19,TGTGCCAGTAGGAATAGCGGCTCCTACGAGCAGTACTTC,CASRNSGSYEQYF
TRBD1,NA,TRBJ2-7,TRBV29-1,TGCAGCGTCGAGTCGGACAGGGCTCGAGAGCAGTACTTC,CSVESDRAREQYF
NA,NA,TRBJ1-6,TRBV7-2,TGTGCCAGCAGCGAATACAGGAATTCACCCCTCCACTTT,CASSEYRNSPLHF
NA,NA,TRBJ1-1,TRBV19,TGTGCCAGTAGTCCGTACTCTCCGAACACTGAAGCTTTCTTT,CASSPYSPNTEAFF
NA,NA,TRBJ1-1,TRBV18,TGTGCCAGCTCACCGGGCATCACTGAAGCTTTCTTT,CASSPGITEAFF
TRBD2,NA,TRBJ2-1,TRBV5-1,TGCGCCAGCAGCTTGCCCGGCGTAGCGGGAGAATACAATGAGCAGTTCTTC,CASSLPGVAGEYNEQFF
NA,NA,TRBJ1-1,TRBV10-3,TGTGCCATCAGCCGGGACACGAACACTGAAGCTTTCTTT,CAISRDTNTEAFF
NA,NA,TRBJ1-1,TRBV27,TGTGCCAGCAGTGTGACAGGTTTGAACACTGAAGCTTTCTTT,CASSVTGLNTEAFF
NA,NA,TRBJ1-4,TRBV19,TGTGCCAGTACTCGGAGAGGTAATGAAAAACTGTTTTTT,CASTRRGNEKLFF
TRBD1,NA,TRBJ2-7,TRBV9,TGTGCCAGCAGCGTGAGCGGACAGGCTGGAGAGCAGTACTTC,CASSVSGQAGEQYF
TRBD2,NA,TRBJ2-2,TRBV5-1,TGCGCCAGCAGCCCCTTGGCGGGAGTAAGCACCGGGGAGCTGTTTTTT,CASSPLAGVSTGELFF
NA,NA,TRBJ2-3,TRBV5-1,TGCGCCAGCAGCTTTTCCGGTAACACAGATACGCAGTATTTT,CASSFSGNTDTQYF
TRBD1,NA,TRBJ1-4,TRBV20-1,TGCAGTGCTAGTACCGGGACAGGGCTGAATGAAAAACTGTTTTTT,CSASTGTGLNEKLFF
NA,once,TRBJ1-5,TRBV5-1,TGCGCCAGCAGCTTGGACAGGGCTCGAAGAGATAGCAATCAGCCCCAGCATTTT,CASSLDRARRDSNQPQHF
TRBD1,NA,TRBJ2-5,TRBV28,TGTGCCAGCAGTTACCCCAAGGGACAGGCCTTCTTGGAAGAGACCCAGTACTTC,CASSYPKGQAFLEETQYF
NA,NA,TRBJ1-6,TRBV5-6,TGTGCCAGCAGCTTGATTAACAGGGATGGTGATGGGTCACCCCTCCACTTT,CASSLINRDGDGSPLHF
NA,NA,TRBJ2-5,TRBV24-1,TGTGCCACCAGTGATTTCGTCCAGGGATCGCGGGAGACCCAGTACTTC,CATSDFVQGSRETQYF
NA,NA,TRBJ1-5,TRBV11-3,TGTGCCAGCAGCTTAGGGGGGCAAAATCAGCCCCAGCATTTT,CASSLGGQNQPQHF
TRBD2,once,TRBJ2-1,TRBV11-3,TGTGCCAGCAGCTTAGATCCGGCTAGCGGGAGATTTCGGCCCTACAATGAGCAGTTCTTC,CASSLDPASGRFRPYNEQFF
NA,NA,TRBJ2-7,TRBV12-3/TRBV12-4,TGTGCCAGCAGCCGAACCAGAGAGCAGTACTTC,CASSRTREQYF
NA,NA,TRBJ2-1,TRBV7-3,TGTGCCAGCAGCTTAGACAGACGGGATGAGCAGTTCTTC,CASSLDRRDEQFF